A single sample gave rise to the 3 T cell receptor beta chains below, sequenced in a study of cytomegalovirus exposure and HLA in healthy donors. PCR primers comprised 60 Vbeta and 13 Jbeta primers. Some clones are missing from TCRdb's copy, which holds only in-frame ones; the method was immunoSEQ multiplex PCR. The sample lists roughly 160,000 clones; approximately 80% were seen once. Material: PBMCs. The receptors were gathered from a woman aged 25 to 39 in good health and CMV-seropositive.

V usage is TRBV15 and J usage is TRBJ2-1; 7 bases align to TRBD2. The CDR3 spans 15 residues. Germline values: CDR1 LNHNV, CDR2 YYDKDF (reference sequence). V lost 5 bases and J lost 5; bases outside the gene matches: 9. This chain's CDR3 is CATSHGGDSNNEQFF. The DNA of the CDR3 is TGTGCCACCAGCCATGGGGGGGACTCAAACAATGAGCAGTTCTTC. Complete variable domain (other parts from reference TRBV15 and TRBJ2-1): DAMVIQNPRYQVTQFGKPVTLSCSQTLNHNVMYWYQQKSSQAPKLLFHYYDKDFNNEADTPDNFQSRRPNTSFCFLDIRSPGLGDTAMYLCATSHGGDSNNEQFFGPGTRLTVL.

This rearrangement joins TRBV5-1 to TRBJ2-7; tentatively, D is TRBD1 (6 bases). The germline CDR1 and CDR2 sequences are SGHRS and YFSETQ. V dropped 4 bases and J dropped 6 bases, with 20 bases sitting between them. The CDR3 runs 15 residues. CDR3 sequence: CASSAHRESLGEQYF. The CDR3 DNA reads as TGCGCCAGCAGCGCCCACAGGGAGAGTCTGGGCGAGCAGTACTTC.

The V call is TRBV14, the J call TRBJ2-2, with 12 bases identical to TRBD2. Trimming at V came to 0 bases and at J to 3 bases, leaving 14 bases not matched to a gene. Looked up from germline, CDR1 is SGHDN and CDR2 is FVKESK. This CDR3 is 21 amino acids long. CDR3 DNA sequence: TGTGCCAGCAGCCAAGATTTAATACGCCTAGCGGGGGGGTACTACACCGGGGAGCTGTTTTTT. Translation gives CASSQDLIRLAGGYYTGELFF.